The 17 T cell receptor beta chains below were found in one sample sequenced in a study of blood T cell repertoires in COVID-19. The protocol was immunoSEQ multiplex PCR, while the TCRdb copy is restricted to in-frame clones and leaves out a portion. The sample lists about 250,000 clones, more than 70% occurring once. The sequenced sample consisted of peripheral blood. The receptors shown here come from a man older than 75 with acute or convalescent COVID-19.

The chain couples TRBV5-1 to TRBJ2-7; 14 bases match TRBD2. The CDR3 contains 16 residues. The junction had 7 bases not matched to a gene; V was cut back by 4 bases and J by 4 bases. Germline CDR1 SGHRS, CDR2 YFSETQ. The CDR3 region has the DNA TGCGCCAGCAGCCCGTCGGGACTAGCGGGAGTTTACGAGCAGTACTTC. Amino acids: CASSPSGLAGVYEQYF.

This clone was found a few times. The CDR3 spells CASSLFASGSTYEQYF. The CDR3 nucleotides read TGTGCCAGCAGTTTATTTGCTAGCGGGAGTACCTACGAGCAGTACTTC. The chain joins TRBV27 to TRBJ2-7; TRBD2 matches at 10 bases. The CDR3 covers 16 residues. Germline CDR1 MNHEY, CDR2 SMNVEV (reference sequence). V lost 1 base to trimming and J lost 2 bases; unmatched junction nucleotides: 5.

The chain uses TRBV7-2 and TRBJ1-1; D is ambiguous. This CDR3 contains 14 residues. Germline assignment: CDR1 SGHTA and CDR2 FQGNSA. The germline V and J ends were trimmed by 3 bases and 3 bases, with 11 bases remaining between them. CDR3 sequence (DNA): TGTGCCAGCAGCTTTTTAGGGAGGGACACTGAAGCTTTCTTT. Amino acid sequence: CASSFLGRDTEAFF.

V and J are TRBV28 and TRBJ1-1; D gene ambiguous. Germline V gene lookup returns CDR1 MDHEN and CDR2 SYDVKM. CDR3 length equals 12 residues. Between the trimmed V and J ends, which lost 5 bases and 11 bases, there was a span of 15 bases. Written as DNA, the CDR3 is TGTGCCAGCAGTCCCCTCTTAAGTCAGGCTTTCTTT. Translated, it gives CASSPLLSQAFF.

The V call is TRBV5-4, the J call TRBJ2-5, with D tentatively TRBD1 (7 bases). Germline V gene lookup returns CDR1 SGHNT and CDR2 YYREEE (reference sequence). V gave up 3 bases and J gave up 5 bases, with 26 bases separating them. CDR3 length: 18 amino acids. The CDR3 loop reads CASSSLRGTELGGETQYF. Written as DNA, the CDR3 is TGTGCCAGCAGCTCTCTAAGGGGGACAGAACTGGGGGGTGAGACCCAGTACTTC.

The chain recombines TRBV18 with TRBJ1-2, with D uncertain. This CDR3 spans 16 amino acids. The V end lost 2 bases, the J end lost 0 bases, and 13 bases lay between the germline ends. CDR1 is KGHSH, CDR2 LQKENI, per germline. The CDR3 coding sequence is TGTGCCAGCTCACCATCGGACTGGCAAGCTAACTATGGCTACACCTTC. Amino acids: CASSPSDWQANYGYTF.

J is TRBJ1-3 and V is TRBV18; possible D gene TRBD1, 5 bases. Trimming pared 2 bases from V and 2 bases from J, leaving 13 bases between. Germline CDR1 reads KGHSH; CDR2 reads LQKENI. The length of the CDR3 is 16 residues. The CDR3 nucleotides read TGTGCCAGCTCACCAGGGACGGGGGAAGCTGGAAACACCATATATTTT. This translates into CASSPGTGEAGNTIYF.

The DNA of the CDR3 is TGTGCCAGCTCGCAGGACAGCTTGAACACCGGGGAGCTGTTTTTT. As protein: CASSQDSLNTGELFF. This chain uses TRBV18 with TRBJ2-2; TRBD1 is a possible D gene (6 bases). This CDR3 contains 15 residues. The germline gives CDR1 KGHSH, CDR2 LQKENI. V was trimmed by 6 bases and J by 1 base, leaving 12 bases between them.

The rearrangement joins TRBV10-1 to TRBJ2-1; the D gene is possibly TRBD2 (6 bases). Per germline, CDR1 WNHNN and CDR2 SYGVQD (reference sequence). Trimming took off 5 bases at V and 2 bases at J, with 13 bases between the two ends. The CDR3 sequence is 15 residues long. The CDR3 DNA is TGCGCCAGCAGTCCCCGGACTACCACCTACAATGAGCAGTTCTTC. Translation: CASSPRTTTYNEQFF.

The rearrangement links TRBV28 to TRBJ1-4, with 9 bases lining up with TRBD1. CDR1 is MDHEN, CDR2 SYDVKM, per germline. The CDR3 loop spans 12 amino acids. The J segment lost 15 bases and the V segment lost 4 bases, leaving 6 bases of the junction unmatched. CDR3 residues: CASSSSGTGLFF. The CDR3 nucleotides are TGTGCCAGCAGTTCATCAGGGACAGGGTTGTTTTTT.

The V and J genes are TRBV9 and TRBJ2-3, with D unresolved. The germline CDR1 and CDR2 sequences are SGDLS and YYNGEE. V gave up 3 bases and J gave up 8 bases, with 10 bases separating them. CDR3 length: 12 amino acids. Here the CDR3 DNA reads TGTGCCAGCAGCGCCTCAACGAGTACGCAGTATTTT. It encodes CASSASTSTQYF.

This chain uses TRBV7-9 with TRBJ1-4; D not resolved. The CDR3 sequence is 17 residues long. Trimming cost V 3 bases and J 1 base, with 15 bases left between them. Germline-derived CDR1 and CDR2 are SEHNR and FQNEAQ (reference sequence). DNA for the CDR3: TGTGCCAGCAGCTTTTTCGGTCCTTCCGGAACTAATGAAAAACTGTTTTTT. Translation: CASSFFGPSGTNEKLFF.

This sequence joins TRBV14 and TRBJ1-1; D gene ambiguous. V dropped 5 bases and J dropped 1 base, with 14 bases sitting between them. CDR1 is SGHDN, CDR2 FVKESK, per germline. The CDR3 covers 15 residues. In DNA, the CDR3 is TGTGCCAGCAGCTACCCTCGAGGGTCGAACACTGAAGCTTTCTTT. The encoded protein is CASSYPRGSNTEAFF.

The V gene is TRBV19, the J gene TRBJ2-1; no definite D call. In germline, CDR1 is LNHDA, CDR2 SQIVND (reference sequence). The CDR3 consists of 14 residues. Trimming removed 5 bases from V and 0 bases from J, with 8 bases in between. CDR3 protein: CASSPTTSYNEQFF. In DNA, the CDR3 is TGTGCCAGTAGTCCGACAACCTCCTACAATGAGCAGTTCTTC.

The rearrangement links TRBV6-5 to TRBJ1-2; D may be TRBD1 (5 bases). The germline CDR1 and CDR2 sequences are MNHEY and SVGAGI. This CDR3 contains 16 residues. V was clipped by 0 bases and J by 7 bases, with 18 bases between them. This CDR3 reads CASSYSPLLGRAGYTF. The CDR3 region has the DNA TGTGCCAGCAGTTACTCCCCCTTGCTTGGCAGGGCTGGCTACACCTTC.

The J gene is TRBJ1-6, the V gene TRBV10-3, with 9 bases that match TRBD1. The germline V gene has CDR1 ENHRY and CDR2 SYGVKD. The CDR3 has 15 residues. V shed 4 bases and J 5 bases; nucleotides not matched to a gene: 3. DNA of the CDR3: TGTGCCATCAGTGGGGGACAGGGCAATAATTCACCCCTCCACTTT. This translates into CAISGGQGNNSPLHF.

This chain uses TRBV29-1 with TRBJ2-7, with TRBD2 matching 8 bases. CDR1 and CDR2 (germline): SQVTM, ANQGSEA. CDR3 size: 14 residues. Trimming removed 4 bases from V and 2 bases from J; junction bases left unmatched: 7. The CDR3 loop reads CSVGAGGVTYEQYF. The CDR3 bases are TGCAGCGTTGGGGCGGGGGGAGTCACCTACGAGCAGTACTTC.